This section outlines one TCR beta chain sequence together with its context. As yet, its antigen is unknown. Genomic DNA from each subset was divided evenly over several immunoSEQ plates. Generated by immunoSEQ multiplex PCR, the TCRdb table keeps only in-frame clones and is missing some. The sample includes about 2,200,000 clones, just over 90% of them seen just once. CD45RO-negative, CCR7-selected cells formed the naive CD8 fraction, which excluded terminally differentiated effector memory CD45RA+ cells. These data are taken from a study of shared clonotypes between healthy human individuals. Study conclusions and caveats: Naive subsets tended to show greater estimated richness than memory subsets. Sampling involved blood alone; tissue repertoires likely differ.

The CDR3 is 16 residues long. Germline loops: CDR1 SGHKS, CDR2 YYEKEE (reference sequence). V dropped 4 bases and J dropped 1; count of bases not matched to a gene: 10. The chain carries TRBV5-5 and TRBJ1-2; TRBD1 agrees at 7 bases. The origin of this receptor is a man aged 18 to 35 in good health. Some clones in this sample may be carry-over from other donors' samples. The sequenced sample was naive CD8+ T cells from PBMCs. The CDR3 here is CASSPLPGQLNYGYTF. The CDR3 DNA follows: TGTGCCAGCAGCCCTTTACCGGGACAGCTTAACTATGGCTACACCTTC.